The 26 T cell receptor beta chains reported below all come from one sample, sequenced in a study of blood T cell repertoires in COVID-19. Clones were read by immunoSEQ multiplex PCR, and TCRdb kept only the in-frame ones, dropping some. The sample shows about 140,000 clones, roughly 89% of them seen only once. The sequenced sample consisted of peripheral blood. The receptors come from a human donor in a cohort sampled during active COVID-19.

The CDR3 region is CASSLRQGRGNQPQHF. In DNA, the CDR3 is TGTGCCAGTAGCCTCCGACAGGGAAGGGGCAATCAGCCCCAGCATTTT. The rearrangement links TRBV19 to TRBJ1-5; 7 bases fit TRBD1. There are 16 residues in the CDR3. Trimming removed 6 bases from V and 2 bases from J; junction bases left unmatched: 10. Germline CDR1 is LNHDA and CDR2 is SQIVND (reference sequence). The whole variable domain, filled in from reference TRBV19 and TRBJ1-5, reads DGGITQSPKYLFRKEGQNVTLSCEQNLNHDAMYWYRQDPGQGLRLIYYSQIVNDFQKGDIAEGYSVSREKKESFPLTVTSAQKNPTAFYLCASSLRQGRGNQPQHFGDGTRLSIL.

The chain joins TRBV5-4 to TRBJ2-2, with 7 nucleotides matching TRBD1. The CDR3 runs to 15 residues. Germline V gene lookup returns CDR1 SGHNT and CDR2 YYREEE (reference sequence). The junction had 3 bases not matched to a gene; V was cut back by 1 base and J by 3 bases. As DNA, the CDR3 is TGTGCCAGCAGCTTGAGACAGGGTTACACCGGGGAGCTGTTTTTT. It codes for CASSLRQGYTGELFF.

J is TRBJ2-7 and V is TRBV6-6; TRBD2 agrees at 11 bases. The CDR3 totals 15 residues. In germline, CDR1 is MNHNY, CDR2 SVGAGI (reference sequence). J was trimmed by 4 bases and V by 6 bases; bases with no gene match: 8. The CDR3 DNA reads as TGTGCCAGCAGACACCCTAGCGGGGGGTATTACGAGCAGTACTTC. Translation gives CASRHPSGGYYEQYF.

This chain links TRBV27 with TRBJ2-7; D might be TRBD2 (5 bases). Trimming cost V 9 bases and J 4 bases, with 19 bases left between them. The CDR3 has 14 amino acids. Germline loops: CDR1 MNHEY, CDR2 SMNVEV (reference sequence). Here the CDR3 reads CASGRGLPIYEQYF. The CDR3 DNA reads as TGTGCCAGTGGAAGAGGGCTGCCGATTTACGAGCAGTACTTC.

The chain uses TRBV5-1 and TRBJ1-2, with D possibly being TRBD1 (6 bases). Trimming shortened V by 0 bases and J by 8 bases, and 14 bases separated the two germline ends. Per germline, CDR1 SGHRS and CDR2 YFSETQ. This CDR3 comprises 14 residues. The DNA of the CDR3 is TGCGCCAGCAGCTTGGACAGGGCCCCTTCGGGCTACACCTTC. Translating gives CASSLDRAPSGYTF.

This chain uses TRBV18 with TRBJ2-7; 8 nucleotides line up with TRBD1. CDR3 length equals 14 residues. Germline V gives CDR1 KGHSH, CDR2 LQKENI. Losses at the gene ends were 3 bases for V and 6 bases for J; bases not matched to a gene: 7. CDR3 nucleotides: TGTGCCAGCTCACCCCAGGGGGCGGCATCCGAGCAGTACTTC. This sequence encodes CASSPQGAASEQYF.

This chain uses TRBV5-1 with TRBJ2-7; tentative D call: TRBD1 (5 bases). The CDR3 length is 15 residues. Germline values: CDR1 SGHRS, CDR2 YFSETQ. The V and J ends lost 2 bases and 5 bases respectively, with 17 bases between them. The CDR3: CASSLVLARVNEQYF. CDR3 sequence (DNA): TGCGCCAGCAGCTTAGTGTTGGCCAGGGTAAACGAGCAGTACTTC.

This clone was detected only once. The chain recombines TRBV18 with TRBJ2-7, with D perhaps matching TRBD1 (5 bases). This CDR3 has 17 amino acids. The V end was cut by 0 bases, the J end by 2 bases, with 17 bases between. Per germline, CDR1 KGHSH and CDR2 LQKENI. The CDR3 DNA reads as TGTGCCAGCTCACCACCACGTCTCATGGCAGGGACCTACGAGCAGTACTTC. This gives the protein CASSPPRLMAGTYEQYF.

The chain is built from TRBV28 and TRBJ2-7; 7 bases align to TRBD2. V was pared by 9 bases and J by 3 bases, with 5 bases of the junction left unmatched. Germline V gives CDR1 MDHEN, CDR2 SYDVKM. The CDR3 contains 12 residues. The CDR3 nucleotides read TGTGCCAGTGGGGGGGTGAACTACGAGCAGTACTTC. This codes for CASGGVNYEQYF.

In DNA, the CDR3 is TGTGCCAGCAGCGTGCCGGGACAGGGACACTACGAGCAGTACTTC. Protein product: CASSVPGQGHYEQYF. V gene TRBV5-8 combines with J gene TRBJ2-7; 9 bases line up with TRBD1. Trimming cost V 4 bases and J 3 bases; bases outside gene matches: 8. The CDR3 is 15 amino acids. The V gene's germline CDR1 is SGHTS and CDR2 YDEGEE.

This chain links TRBV2 with TRBJ1-5; 10 bases align to TRBD1. The CDR3 runs to 14 residues. Germline CDR1 SNHLY, CDR2 FYNNEI. Unmatched junction bases numbered 3, after V lost 6 bases and J lost 4 bases. The CDR3 coding sequence is TGTGCCAGCAGCCGGGACAGGGGAAATCAGCCCCAGCATTTT. The encoded protein is CASSRDRGNQPQHF.

The chain joins TRBV4-2 to TRBJ2-1; 7 nucleotides match TRBD2. The CDR3 totals 19 residues. CDR1 LGHNA and CDR2 YNFKEQ come from the germline V gene. V lost 0 bases, J lost 4 bases, and 15 bases stayed unmatched. For the CDR3, the DNA is TGTGCCAGCAGCCAAGATCTCTGGCTAGCGGAAGAACATTACAATGAGCAGTTCTTC. The encoded protein is CASSQDLWLAEEHYNEQFF.

Note on this clone: Relative to the germline gene, one junction end is altered; a read error may explain this. The chain employs TRBV10-3 and TRBJ2-7; 8 nucleotides match TRBD1. Looked up from germline, CDR1 is ENHRY and CDR2 is SYGVKD. This CDR3 has 13 amino acids. CDR3 amino acids: CAISAPGQVVPSF. The DNA for the CDR3 is TGTGCCATCAGTGCCCCGGGACAGGTCGTACCTTCCTTC.

The chain carries TRBV28 and TRBJ1-2, with TRBD1 identical over 9 bases. Germline trimming cut 1 base from V and 6 bases from J; bases unmatched to any gene: 15. Germline V gene data show CDR1 as MDHEN and CDR2 as SYDVKM. This CDR3 has 18 amino acids. CDR3 DNA: TGTGCCAGCAGTTTATCAAAACAGGGGGCGAATTTCCCCCATGGCTACACCTTC. Encoded protein: CASSLSKQGANFPHGYTF.

This rearrangement joins TRBV6-5 to TRBJ2-5; the D gene is possibly TRBD1 (6 bases). Trimming took 5 bases from V and 2 from J, leaving 9 bases between them. Germline values: CDR1 MNHEY, CDR2 SVGAGI. This CDR3 comprises 13 residues. Written as DNA, the CDR3 is TGTGCCAGCAGTATTGGACAGCAAGAGACCCAGTACTTC. Translating it yields CASSIGQQETQYF.

The chain carries TRBV18 and TRBJ1-1; D is uncertain. V was pared by 1 base and J by 3 bases, with 6 bases between. Germline lookup yields CDR1 KGHSH and CDR2 LQKENI. The CDR3 loop spans 13 amino acids. Here the CDR3 reads CASSPHKHTEAFF. The CDR3 DNA is TGTGCCAGCTCACCACATAAGCACACTGAAGCTTTCTTT. Looking up the rest from reference TRBV18 and TRBJ1-1 gives the full variable domain: NAGVMQNPRHLVRRRGQEARLRCSPMKGHSHVYWYRQLPEEGLKFMVYLQKENIIDESGMPKERFSAEFPKEGPSILRIQQVVRGDSAAYFCASSPHKHTEAFFGQGTRLTVV.

V is TRBV14 and J is TRBJ1-2, with D possibly being TRBD1 (5 bases). Germline V CDR1 and CDR2: SGHDN, FVKESK. V lost 2 bases and J 7 bases, leaving 11 bases between the germline ends. The CDR3 sequence is 13 residues long. The DNA for the CDR3 is TGTGCCAGCAGCCAATTACAGGCTGGTGGCTACACCTTC. It codes for CASSQLQAGGYTF.

The chain couples TRBV7-2 to TRBJ2-3, with TRBD2 identical over 9 bases. Losses at the gene ends were 2 bases for V and 5 bases for J; bases not matched to a gene: 5. Germline-derived CDR1 and CDR2 are SGHTA and FQGNSA. CDR3 size: 15 residues. The CDR3 DNA reads as TGTGCCAGCAGCTTAACTGCGGGGGGGCAAGATACGCAGTATTTT. Residues: CASSLTAGGQDTQYF.

The rearrangement links TRBV19 to TRBJ1-5; D remains ambiguous. Per germline, CDR1 LNHDA and CDR2 SQIVND (reference sequence). Trimming took 2 bases from V and 9 from J, leaving 8 bases between them. This CDR3 is built from 12 residues. The CDR3, as DNA: TGTGCCAGTAGTATATCGGGAGTGCCCCAGCATTTT. Residues: CASSISGVPQHF.

The J gene is TRBJ2-7, the V gene TRBV21-1; no DNA check was done on the table's D call, TRBD2. TRBV21-1 constitutes a pseudogene. This CDR3 is 13 amino acids long. DNA of the CDR3: TGTGCCAGCAGCAAAGAGCTGGCGAGGGAGCAGTACTTC. Protein: CASSKELAREQYF.

This CDR3 is CATSDPGSNYEQYF. In nucleotides, the CDR3 is TGTGCCACCAGTGATCCCGGGTCAAACTACGAGCAGTACTTC. The chain is built from TRBV24-1 and TRBJ2-7, with D unresolved. Germline V gene sequence: CDR1 KGHDR, CDR2 SFDVKD. Deletions cut 3 bases from V and 3 bases from J, with 11 bases between. CDR3 length: 14 residues.

The chain recombines TRBV10-3 with TRBJ1-1; 9 bases are a match to TRBD1. There are 13 residues in the CDR3. The V and J ends lost 1 base and 8 bases, in that order; junction bases with no gene match: 2. Germline assignment: CDR1 ENHRY and CDR2 SYGVKD. CDR3 DNA sequence: TGTGCCATCAGTGAGTTGGGACAGGGCGAAGCTTTCTTT. It yields the protein CAISELGQGEAFF.

This chain uses TRBV11-1 with TRBJ1-2; TRBD1 matches 7 bases. The CDR3 is 14 residues long. The V and J ends lost 7 bases and 4 bases, in that order; junction bases with no gene match: 9. The germline gives CDR1 SGHAT, CDR2 FQDESV (reference sequence). The CDR3 sequence: CASTKSGTVYGYTF. CDR3 nucleotides: TGTGCCAGCACCAAATCCGGGACAGTCTATGGCTACACCTTC.

The V and J genes are TRBV19 and TRBJ2-3; the match to TRBD1 covers 7 bases. The CDR3 has 15 amino acids. The trim removed 6 bases at V and 0 bases at J, leaving 6 bases unmatched. The germline gives CDR1 LNHDA, CDR2 SQIVND (reference sequence). CDR3 sequence: CASSPGQLSTDTQYF. Here the CDR3 DNA reads TGTGCCAGTAGCCCGGGACAGCTTAGCACAGATACGCAGTATTTT.

V gene TRBV4-2 combines with J gene TRBJ2-7; possibly TRBD2 for D (6 bases). The ends were cut back, 1 base at V and 2 bases at J, with 9 bases in the middle. Germline V gene lookup returns CDR1 LGHNA and CDR2 YNFKEQ. CDR3 length: 14 residues. The CDR3 reads CASSQGAGTYEQYF. Here the CDR3 DNA reads TGTGCCAGCAGCCAAGGGGCGGGGACCTACGAGCAGTACTTC.

This clone has just one count. The rearrangement uses TRBV18 and TRBJ1-2; no clear D. This CDR3 spans 14 amino acids. The germline V gene encodes CDR1 KGHSH and CDR2 LQKENI. The V and J ends lost 3 bases and 5 bases respectively, with 13 bases between them. CDR3 sequence: CASSPSGSLYGYTF. CDR3 coding DNA: TGTGCCAGCTCACCCTCCGGGAGCCTATATGGCTACACCTTC.